This is a list of T cell receptor beta chains from one sample in a study of blood T cell repertoires in COVID-19. Clones were sequenced by immunoSEQ multiplex PCR, and TCRdb holds only the in-frame ones, with some missing. The sample carries tens of thousands of clones, 89% recorded once. The sample was peripheral blood. These receptors originate from a woman aged 60-75 years with active COVID-19. The CDR3 runs from the conserved cysteine through the conserved F or W. A D gene is named only where the DNA matches it firmly. The listing skips clone size in some rows; elsewhere it reads once, few, many or a size class.

TRBV7-2,TRBJ2-2,.,.,TGTGCCAGCAGCTTAGACAGGGCGTACGGCGGGGAGCTGTTTTTT,CASSLDRAYGGELFF
TRBV6-5,TRBJ2-1,TRBD2,.,TGTGCCAGCAGTTACTCTTCGGGGGGGTACAATGAGCAGTTCTTC,CASSYSSGGYNEQFF
TRBV24-1,TRBJ1-3,.,.,TGTGCCACCAGTGACCAGGACGGGGAGGGAAACACCATATATTTT,CATSDQDGEGNTIYF
TRBV7-9,TRBJ1-1,.,.,TGTGCCAGCAGTAGAGAGGGCACTGAAGCTTTCTTT,CASSREGTEAFF
TRBV2,TRBJ1-4,.,.,TGTGCCAGCAGTGATCGGGGTACTAATGAAAAACTGTTTTTT,CASSDRGTNEKLFF
TRBV13,TRBJ2-6,TRBD1,few,TGTGCCAGCAGCTATGGACAGGGGCGCTTAGGGGCCAACGTCCTGACTTTC,CASSYGQGRLGANVLTF
TRBV19,TRBJ2-5,TRBD1,once,TGTGCCAGTAGTTCTCTGGACAGGGAATTTGCGACCCAGTACTTC,CASSSLDREFATQYF
TRBV11-3,TRBJ2-6,TRBD2,.,TGTGCCAGCAGCCCGGGGGGGTACTCTGGGGCCAACGTCCTGACTTTC,CASSPGGYSGANVLTF
TRBV15,TRBJ1-6,TRBD1,once,TGTGCCACCGGGGGACAGGGGATGGCCAAAAATTCACCCCTCCACTTT,CATGGQGMAKNSPLHF
TRBV2,TRBJ2-1,.,.,TGTGCCAGCAGTGATCGGGGGAATGAGCAGTTCTTC,CASSDRGNEQFF
TRBV6-5,TRBJ1-3,.,few,TGTGCCAGCAGTTACCGGGGGATAAGTAACACCATATATTTT,CASSYRGISNTIYF
TRBV6-1,TRBJ1-2,.,.,TGTGCCAGCAGTGCAAGACAGCGAGCTCCGACTAACTATGGCTACACCTTC,CASSARQRAPTNYGYTF
TRBV9,TRBJ1-5,TRBD1,.,TGTGCCAGCAGCGCGGACAGGGTCAATCAGCCCCAGCATTTT,CASSADRVNQPQHF
TRBV2,TRBJ2-5,.,.,TGTGCCAGCGACCTGGGGGCGCAAGAGACCCAGTACTTC,CASDLGAQETQYF
TRBV6-1,TRBJ2-3,.,.,TGTGCCAGCAGTGAACAGACTCTCGCCACAGATACGCAGTATTTT,CASSEQTLATDTQYF
TRBV27,TRBJ1-1,TRBD1,.,TGTGCCAGCTCTCTTCCTGGCGACAGGGGGCGCGTTACTGAAGCTTTCTTT,CASSLPGDRGRVTEAFF